These 6 T cell receptor beta chains originate from one sample sequenced in a study of blood T cell repertoires in COVID-19. Assay: immunoSEQ multiplex PCR; the TCRdb copy retains only in-frame clones and omits some. The table includes fewer than 200,000 clones, around 87% detected once. Sequencing used peripheral blood. The receptor source for this set is a woman aged 70-85 years with COVID-19, enrolled during active disease.

This clone was counted a single time. No DNA is shown, since the ends of the CDR3 on it are uncertain; the CDR3 is the one TCRdb lists. The J gene is TRBJ1-2, the V gene TRBV5-1; the listed D gene, TRBD1, was not tested against the DNA. The length of the CDR3 is 17 amino acids, counting both ends. Germline CDR1 and CDR2: SGHRS and YFSETQ. The CDR3 loop reads CASSLGQGNDFGDGYTF.

This clone appeared a few times. The V and J genes are TRBV7-9 and TRBJ1-1; 9 bases match TRBD1. This CDR3 contains 15 residues. The germline V gene has CDR1 SEHNR and CDR2 FQNEAQ (reference sequence). Trimming cost V 5 bases and J 0 bases; bases outside gene matches: 4. DNA for the CDR3: TGTGCCAGCAGCCCGGGACAGGGTCTGAACACTGAAGCTTTCTTT. Translating gives CASSPGQGLNTEAFF.

J is TRBJ2-1 and V is TRBV12-3 or TRBV12-4; 7 bases are a match to TRBD1. The J segment lost 8 bases and the V segment lost 6 bases, leaving 7 bases of the junction unmatched. CDR3 size: 13 residues. Here the CDR3 reads CASSLQGYDEQFF. CDR3 sequence (DNA): TGTGCCAGCAGCCTACAGGGGTACGATGAGCAGTTCTTC.

V and J are TRBV3-1 (or the pseudogene TRBV3-2) and TRBJ2-5; no reliable D call. V was clipped by 4 bases and J by 5 bases, with 8 bases between them. CDR1 and CDR2 from the germline V gene are LGHDT and YNNKEL (reference sequence). This CDR3 comprises 12 residues. The CDR3 spells CASSPMRETQYF. The DNA of the CDR3 is TGTGCCAGCAGCCCTATGCGGGAGACCCAGTACTTC.

The chain combines TRBV3-1 (or the pseudogene TRBV3-2) with TRBJ1-6; tentatively, D is TRBD1 (6 bases). Trimming took 1 base from V and 6 from J, leaving 10 bases between them. This CDR3 has 15 residues. The germline V gene encodes CDR1 LGHDT and CDR2 YNNKEL (reference sequence). The CDR3 sequence is CASSQAGQINSPLHF. The CDR3 region has the DNA TGTGCCAGCAGCCAAGCTGGACAGATTAATTCACCCCTCCACTTT.

This clone came up once. V is TRBV7-2 and J is TRBJ2-1, with 9 bases lining up with TRBD1. The germline V gene encodes CDR1 SGHTA and CDR2 FQGNSA. The CDR3 covers 15 residues. The V segment lost 5 bases and the J segment 2 bases; nucleotides outside the gene matches: 4. This chain's CDR3 is CASSAGQGTYNEQFF. The CDR3 DNA sequence: TGTGCCAGCAGCGCCGGACAGGGGACCTACAATGAGCAGTTCTTC.